Presented here are 17 T cell receptor beta chains from one specimen sequenced in a study of blood T cell repertoires in COVID-19. Libraries were prepared by immunoSEQ multiplex PCR; TCRdb keeps only in-frame clonotypes and omits some of them. The top ten clones hold more than 8% of a sample with 200,000 to 300,000 clones, about 86% of them seen once. The sequenced material came from peripheral blood. These receptors came from a woman over 75 with acute or convalescent COVID-19.

The chain links TRBV3-1 (or the pseudogene TRBV3-2) to TRBJ1-6; D not resolved. Per the germline V gene, CDR1 is LGHDT and CDR2 is YNNKEL (reference sequence). Trimming left V 4 bases short and J 9 bases short, with 16 bases between. The CDR3 consists of 15 residues. Written as DNA, the CDR3 is TGTGCCAGCAGCCGAGCTTGGGGAGAGGGTTCACCCCTCCACTTT. This encodes CASSRAWGEGSPLHF.

This clone was observed a single time. This sequence joins TRBV6-5 and TRBJ1-6; a possible D gene is TRBD1 (6 bases). Trimming left V 10 bases short and J 7 bases short, with 20 bases between. Per the germline V gene, CDR1 is MNHEY and CDR2 is SVGAGI. The CDR3 totals 15 residues. Here the CDR3 DNA reads TGTGCCACCGCCCGGGACAATCAGATGAATTCACCCCTCCACTTT. It specifies CATARDNQMNSPLHF.

This clone was found once. The J gene is TRBJ1-1, the V gene TRBV6-6; D is undetermined. The CDR3 is 12 residues long. Trimming stripped 2 bases from V and 4 bases from J, with 5 bases between. Looked up from germline, CDR1 is MNHNY and CDR2 is SVGAGI (reference sequence). The CDR3 loop reads CASSYGATEAFF. In nucleotides, the CDR3 is TGTGCCAGCAGTTACGGAGCCACTGAAGCTTTCTTT.

This chain links TRBV6-4 with TRBJ2-7, with D possibly TRBD1 on 6 matching bases. Germline CDR1 MRHNA, CDR2 SNTAGT. Trimming shortened V by 3 bases and J by 1 base, and 19 bases separated the two germline ends. The CDR3 contains 17 residues. The CDR3 loop is CASSDILKTGGSYEQYF. The CDR3, as DNA: TGTGCCAGCAGTGATATATTAAAGACAGGCGGTTCCTACGAGCAGTACTTC.

V gene TRBV27 combines with J gene TRBJ1-2, with 7 bases lining up with TRBD1. This CDR3 comprises 19 residues. Trimming removed 6 bases from V and 1 base from J; junction bases left unmatched: 20. Germline CDR1 is MNHEY and CDR2 is SMNVEV (reference sequence). The CDR3 here is CASRGPGQSSKGYNYGYTF. As DNA, the CDR3 is TGTGCCAGCAGGGGGCCGGGACAGTCGTCAAAGGGATATAACTATGGCTACACCTTC.

V gene TRBV5-1 combines with J gene TRBJ2-3; TRBD2 matches 13 bases. Germline CDR1 and CDR2: SGHRS and YFSETQ. The CDR3 extends over 16 amino acids. J lost 2 bases, V lost 3 bases, and 3 bases had no gene match. The CDR3 DNA reads as TGCGCCAGCAGCTCGGGACTAGCGGGGCCCACAGATACGCAGTATTTT. Translated, it gives CASSSGLAGPTDTQYF.

This chain connects TRBV19 to TRBJ2-7, with 8 bases aligning to TRBD1. The germline V gene encodes CDR1 LNHDA and CDR2 SQIVND (reference sequence). This CDR3 is 14 amino acids long. V trimming: 4 bases; J trimming: 2 bases; junction bases outside the gene matches: 4. CDR3 sequence reads: CASSTGTGPYEQYF. Written as DNA, the CDR3 is TGTGCCAGTAGTACTGGGACAGGTCCCTACGAGCAGTACTTC.

The chain combines TRBV24-1 with TRBJ2-3; D is possibly TRBD2 (6 bases). The germline CDR1 and CDR2 sequences are KGHDR and SFDVKD. V was shortened by 12 bases and J by 7 bases, with 22 bases between the two germline ends. The CDR3 length is 14 residues. The CDR3 coding sequence is TGTGCCCCCGTCCGGGGGTGGGATACACATACGCAGTATTTT. Its protein product is CAPVRGWDTHTQYF.

The CDR3, as DNA: TGTGCCACCAGCACCCGGACAGGGGCAACTCTCAGTCAGCCCCAGCATTTT. It encodes CATSTRTGATLSQPQHF. The chain uses TRBV15 and TRBJ1-5; 9 bases line up with TRBD1. CDR3 length equals 17 residues. Germline V lookup: CDR1 LNHNV, CDR2 YYDKDF (reference sequence). V lost 4 bases to trimming and J lost 6 bases; unmatched junction nucleotides: 13. The whole variable domain, remainder taken from reference TRBV15 and TRBJ1-5, is DAMVIQNPRYQVTQFGKPVTLSCSQTLNHNVMYWYQQKSSQAPKLLFHYYDKDFNNEADTPDNFQSRRPNTSFCFLDIRSPGLGDTAMYLCATSTRTGATLSQPQHFGDGTRLSIL.

This clone came up a few times. The V and J genes are TRBV28 and TRBJ1-5; 11 nucleotides align to TRBD1. V dropped 7 bases and J dropped 6; count of bases not matched to a gene: 5. CDR3 length equals 14 residues. Looked up from germline, CDR1 is MDHEN and CDR2 is SYDVKM. The CDR3 sequence is CASTRTGGFQPQHF. CDR3 DNA sequence: TGTGCCAGCACCCGGACAGGGGGCTTTCAGCCCCAGCATTTT.

The chain joins TRBV4-1 to TRBJ1-1, with a possible D match to TRBD1 (5 bases). The CDR3 sequence is 15 residues long. Trimming removed 1 base at V and 1 base at J, with 10 bases between. Germline CDR1 MGHRA, CDR2 YSYEKL. CDR3 nucleotide sequence: TGCGCCAGCAGCCAAGGTTTAGGACAGAACACTGAAGCTTTCTTT. Translating it yields CASSQGLGQNTEAFF.

The genes are TRBV29-1 and TRBJ2-1, with TRBD1 identical over 7 bases. The CDR3 has 13 amino acids. From germline, CDR1 is SQVTM and CDR2 ANQGSEA. The V gene end was trimmed by 7 bases and the J gene end by 5 bases; junction bases not matched to a gene: 8. The CDR3 region is CSGRQGGNNEQFF. The CDR3, as DNA: TGCAGCGGCCGACAGGGTGGGAACAATGAGCAGTTCTTC.

The CDR3, as DNA: TGTGCCAGCAGCGATATATCCAGGGATGGCTACACCTTC. Amino acids: CASSDISRDGYTF. The rearrangement joins TRBV5-4 to TRBJ1-2, with a weak D call TRBD1 (5 bases). This CDR3 has 13 amino acids. Trimming removed 4 bases from V and 6 bases from J, with 13 bases in between. The V gene's germline CDR1 is SGHNT and CDR2 YYREEE (reference sequence).

The genes are TRBV12-3 or TRBV12-4 and TRBJ2-4; unclear D gene. The V gene lost 2 bases and the J gene lost 0 bases, with 2 bases spanning the gap. This CDR3 is 13 amino acids long. The DNA of the CDR3 is TGTGCCAGCAGTTTACGAGCCAAAAACATTCAGTACTTC. Translation gives CASSLRAKNIQYF.

The V call is TRBV19, the J call TRBJ1-4; D not resolved. The germline CDR1 and CDR2 sequences are LNHDA and SQIVND (reference sequence). CDR3 length: 14 residues. Between the trimmed V and J ends, which lost 8 bases and 5 bases, there was a span of 15 bases. The CDR3 DNA is TGTGCCAGTTCATTGACTCGGGGAAATGAAAAACTGTTTTTT. Translation: CASSLTRGNEKLFF. Based on the CDR3 plus reference TRBV19 and TRBJ1-4, the full variable domain is DGGITQSPKYLFRKEGQNVTLSCEQNLNHDAMYWYRQDPGQGLRLIYYSQIVNDFQKGDIAEGYSVSREKKESFPLTVTSAQKNPTAFYLCASSLTRGNEKLFFGSGTQLSVL.

The gene calls are TRBV30 and TRBJ2-1; D may be TRBD1 (6 bases). The CDR3 sequence is 12 residues long. Germline V lookup: CDR1 GTSNPN, CDR2 SVGIG (reference sequence). V was shortened by 2 bases and J by 8 bases, with 10 bases between the two germline ends. This CDR3 is CAWSKTGDEQFF. The CDR3 DNA sequence: TGTGCCTGGAGTAAGACAGGCGATGAGCAGTTCTTC. Full variable domain (outside the CDR3, taken from reference TRBV30 and TRBJ2-1): SQTIHQWPATLVQPVGSPLSLECTVEGTSNPNLYWYRQAAGRGLQLLFYSVGIGQISSEVPQNLSASRPQDRQFILSSKKLLLSDSGFYLCAWSKTGDEQFFGPGTRLTVL.

This clone appeared a single time. V usage is TRBV18 and J usage is TRBJ2-5; 7 positions match TRBD1. The CDR3 is made up of 14 amino acids. From germline, CDR1 is KGHSH and CDR2 LQKENI. The ends lost 6 bases at V and 1 base at J; junction bases unmatched: 5. CDR3 in amino acids: CASSPDRAQETQYF. The CDR3 DNA sequence: TGTGCCAGCTCTCCCGACAGGGCCCAAGAGACCCAGTACTTC.